The present T cell receptor beta chain was sequenced within a study of technical replicates of blood from a handful of donors. Only in-frame clones appear in the TCRdb table, and some are missing; sequencing was by immunoSEQ multiplex PCR. This table holds more than 60,000 clones, around nine tenths found once. The sequence came from a human donor in good health. Some clones in this sample may be carry-over from other donors' samples. Sequencing was done on a sample of PBMCs.

The CDR3 reads CARRTERQGSEKLFF. The CDR3 coding sequence is TGTGCCAGAAGAACGGAACGACAGGGGAGTGAAAAACTGTTTTTT. The chain links TRBV5-3 to TRBJ1-4; 8 positions match TRBD1. TRBV5-3 counts as an open reading frame of uncertain function. J was trimmed by 7 bases and V by 5 bases; bases with no gene match: 10. This CDR3 comprises 15 residues.